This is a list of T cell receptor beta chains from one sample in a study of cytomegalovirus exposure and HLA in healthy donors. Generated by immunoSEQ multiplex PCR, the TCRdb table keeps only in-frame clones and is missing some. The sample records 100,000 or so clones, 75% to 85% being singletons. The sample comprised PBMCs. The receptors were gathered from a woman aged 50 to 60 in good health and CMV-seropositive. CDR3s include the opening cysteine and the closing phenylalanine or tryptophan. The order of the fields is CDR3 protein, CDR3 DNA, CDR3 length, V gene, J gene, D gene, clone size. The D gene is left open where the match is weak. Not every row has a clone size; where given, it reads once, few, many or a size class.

CASSLTGGNTDTQYF	TGCGCCAGCAGCTTGACAGGGGGCAACACAGATACGCAGTATTTT	15	TRBV5-1	TRBJ2-3	TRBD1	once
CSVEDWGIDRGTEETQYF	TGCAGCGTTGAAGATTGGGGGATAGACAGGGGGACTGAAGAGACCCAGTACTTC	18	TRBV29-1	TRBJ2-5	TRBD1	NA
CVLLPASTCEQYF	TGCGTTCTATTGCCAGCGTCCACCTGCGAGCAGTACTTC	13	TRBV5-1	TRBJ2-7	NA	few
CASRPRGTGDSPLHF	TGTGCCAGCAGGCCAAGGGGGACAGGGGATTCACCCCTCCACTTT	15	TRBV6-1	TRBJ1-6	TRBD1	NA
CASSSSGGSQSYEQYF	TGTGCCAGCAGCTCCTCCGGCGGGTCGCAGAGCTACGAGCAGTACTTC	16	TRBV7-9	TRBJ2-7	NA	NA
CASSYSDSRNTEAFF	TGTGCCAGCAGTTACTCGGACAGCCGGAACACTGAAGCTTTCTTT	15	TRBV6-5	TRBJ1-1	NA	NA
CASSVAGLAGVDEQYF	TGTGCCAGCAGCGTCGCAGGGCTAGCGGGAGTCGACGAGCAGTACTTC	16	TRBV11-1	TRBJ2-7	TRBD2	many
CASSQEGGVEAFF	TGCGCCAGCAGCCAAGAAGGAGGGGTTGAAGCTTTCTTT	13	TRBV4-1	TRBJ1-1	NA	NA
CASSYPKGDGYTF	TGTGCCAGCAGTTACCCCAAAGGGGATGGCTACACCTTC	13	TRBV6-5	TRBJ1-2	NA	few
CASSLPGQTNEQFF	TGTGCCAGCAGCTTACCGGGACAGACTAATGAGCAGTTCTTC	14	TRBV7-9	TRBJ2-1	TRBD1	NA
CASSSKIILGEQFF	TGTGCCAGCAGCTCCAAGATAATTCTAGGCGAGCAGTTCTTC	14	TRBV7-9	TRBJ2-1	NA	NA
CASSPGTGGRYGYTF	TGTGCCAGCAGCCCCGGGACAGGGGGCAGGTATGGCTACACCTTC	15	TRBV5-4	TRBJ1-2	TRBD1	NA
CAISVGHAAYEQYF	TGTGCCATCAGCGTGGGACATGCTGCCTACGAGCAGTACTTC	14	TRBV10-3	TRBJ2-7	NA	NA
CASSRWTGSRASYEQYF	TGTGCCAGCAGTAGGTGGACAGGGAGTAGAGCATCCTACGAGCAGTACTTC	17	TRBV27	TRBJ2-7	TRBD1	NA
CATSRDRGSNQPQHF	TGTGCCACCAGCAGAGATAGGGGGAGCAATCAGCCCCAGCATTTT	15	TRBV15	TRBJ1-5	NA	NA
CASSFALKRDTEAFF	TGTGCCAGCAGCTTTGCCCTTAAGAGAGACACTGAAGCTTTCTTT	15	TRBV7-3	TRBJ1-1	NA	NA
CASSPKNRGSYTEAFF	TGTGCCAGCAGCCCGAAGAACAGGGGTTCCTACACTGAAGCTTTCTTT	16	TRBV21-1	TRBJ1-1	NA	NA
CASSKDSNTEAFF	TGTGCCAGCAGCAAGGACAGTAACACTGAAGCTTTCTTT	13	TRBV7-9	TRBJ1-1	NA	NA
CASSDRQSYGYTF	TGTGCCAGCAGTGATCGACAATCCTATGGCTACACCTTC	13	TRBV6-1	TRBJ1-2	NA	few
CASSVGRGEPNTEAFF	TGTGCCAGCAGCGTAGGTAGGGGCGAACCGAACACTGAAGCTTTCTTT	16	TRBV9	TRBJ1-1	NA	NA
CASSLGPDRPKFF	TGTGCCAGCAGCTTAGGACCGGACAGACCAAAGTTCTTC	13	TRBV7-3	TRBJ2-1	NA	NA
CAWSVLAGGPGELFF	TGTGCCTGGAGTGTATTAGCGGGGGGCCCTGGGGAGCTGTTTTTT	15	TRBV30	TRBJ2-2	TRBD2	NA
CASSFGRAGYTF	TGTGCCAGCAGCTTCGGCAGGGCTGGCTACACCTTC	12	TRBV11-2	TRBJ1-2	NA	NA
CASSYGTSGWYF	TGTGCCAGCAGTTACGGGACTAGTGGTTGGTACTTC	12	TRBV6-6	TRBJ2-7	TRBD2	NA
CASSLIGVSNWGYTF	TGTGCCAGCAGCTTAATCGGAGTTTCGAATTGGGGCTACACCTTC	15	TRBV13	TRBJ1-2	NA	once
CASSRTPNPVPYEQYF	TGTGCCAGCAGTCGTACCCCAAACCCAGTCCCCTACGAGCAGTACTTC	16	TRBV6-6	TRBJ2-7	NA	NA